This T cell receptor beta chain was sequenced for a study of T cells in Graves' hyperthyroidism and ophthalmopathy. Amplified regions were TCR beta CDR3 sequences from RNA transcripts. The TCR CDR3 was amplified in a first-round RT-PCR using the HTBI primer set. TCRdb called the multiplex PCR reads again in MiXCR, with one record for every CDR3 protein. Here the sample spans roughly 350,000 distinct CDR3 sequences, approximately 15% being singletons. With respect to this clonotype: Its specificity is not known.

This CDR3 region has 16 residues. V gave up 1 base and J gave up 1 base, with 13 bases separating them. Germline CDR1 and CDR2: LGHDT and YNNKEL (reference sequence). Among the patients, aged 18 to 65, hyperthyroidism was newly diagnosed and had lasted under 2 months. Pregnant or lactating patients were excluded, as were those with uncontrolled infection or other autoimmune disease. General study points: Researchers found most expanded thyroid clonotypes above 0.001 in blood as well.

This sequence originates from a woman aged 25 to 39 with Graves' hyperthyroidism. The sequenced sample was blood. The V gene is TRBV3-1, the J gene TRBJ1-1, with D possibly matching TRBD1 (5 bases). In DNA, the CDR3 is TGTGCCAGCAGCCAAGGGTGGGGCAGATCGAACACTGAAGCTTTCTTT. Encoded protein: CASSQGWGRSNTEAFF. Full variable domain (outside the CDR3, taken from reference TRBV3-1 and TRBJ1-1): DTAVSQTPKYLVTQMGNDKSIKCEQNLGHDTMYWYKQDSKKFLKIMFSYNNKELIINETVPNRFSPKSPDKAHLNLHINSLELGDSAVYFCASSQGWGRSNTEAFFGQGTRLTVV.